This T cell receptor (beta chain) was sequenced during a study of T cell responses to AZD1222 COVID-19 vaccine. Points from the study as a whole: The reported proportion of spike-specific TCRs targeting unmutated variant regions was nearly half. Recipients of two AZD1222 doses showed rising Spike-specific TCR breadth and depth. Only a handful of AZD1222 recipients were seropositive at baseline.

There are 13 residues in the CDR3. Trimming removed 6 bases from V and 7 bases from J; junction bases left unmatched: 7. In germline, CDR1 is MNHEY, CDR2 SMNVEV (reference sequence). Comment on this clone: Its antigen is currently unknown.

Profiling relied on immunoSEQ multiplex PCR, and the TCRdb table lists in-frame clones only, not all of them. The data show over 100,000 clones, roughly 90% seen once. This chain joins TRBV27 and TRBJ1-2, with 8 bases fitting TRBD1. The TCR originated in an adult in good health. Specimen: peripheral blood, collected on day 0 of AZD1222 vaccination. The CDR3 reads CASSQLDRVGYTF. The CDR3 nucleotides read TGTGCCAGCAGCCAACTGGACAGGGTTGGCTACACCTTC.